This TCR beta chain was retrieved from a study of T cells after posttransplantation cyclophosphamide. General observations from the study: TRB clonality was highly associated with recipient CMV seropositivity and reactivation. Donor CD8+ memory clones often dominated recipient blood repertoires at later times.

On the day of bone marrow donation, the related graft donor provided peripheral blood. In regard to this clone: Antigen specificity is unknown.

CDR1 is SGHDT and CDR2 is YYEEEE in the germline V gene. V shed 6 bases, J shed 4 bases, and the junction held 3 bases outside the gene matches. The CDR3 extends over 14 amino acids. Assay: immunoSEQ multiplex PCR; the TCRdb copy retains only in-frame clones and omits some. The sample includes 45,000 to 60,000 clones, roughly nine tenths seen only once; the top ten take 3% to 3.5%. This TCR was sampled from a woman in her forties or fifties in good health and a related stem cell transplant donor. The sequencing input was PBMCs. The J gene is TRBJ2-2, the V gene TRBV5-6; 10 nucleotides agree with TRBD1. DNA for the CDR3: TGTGCCAGCATCGGACAGGGGGGCACCGGGGAGCTGTTTTTT. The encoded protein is CASIGQGGTGELFF.